A selection of T cell receptor beta chains follows, all from one sample in a study of shared clonotypes between healthy human individuals. Assay: immunoSEQ multiplex PCR; the TCRdb copy retains only in-frame clones and omits some. This sample has more than 1,200,000 clones; just under 99% occur once, and the top ten carry around 0.38%. Material: naive CD4+ T cells sorted from blood. These receptors originate from a young man in good health. CDR3s include the opening cysteine and the closing phenylalanine or tryptophan. Each record gives: CDR3 length, D gene, J gene, V gene, clone size, CDR3 protein, CDR3 DNA. A D gene is named only where the DNA matches it firmly. Not all rows give a size; the values are once, few, many and, for expanded clones, a class.

length: 13
D: -
J: TRBJ2-2
V: TRBV14
size: -
CDR3: CASSQTILGELFF
DNA: TGTGCCAGCAGCCAGACTATTTTAGGGGAGCTGTTTTTT

length: 14
D: -
J: TRBJ1-2
V: TRBV28
size: once
CDR3: CASSLQGRDYGYTF
DNA: TGTGCCAGCAGCCTGCAGGGGCGGGACTATGGCTACACCTTC

length: 11
D: -
J: TRBJ2-2
V: TRBV19
size: -
CDR3: CASSIGGELFF
DNA: TGTGCCAGTAGTATAGGAGGGGAGCTGTTTTTT

length: 15
D: TRBD1
J: TRBJ1-1
V: TRBV5-1
size: once
CDR3: CASSIDGQANTEAFF
DNA: TGCGCCAGCAGCATAGACGGACAGGCGAACACTGAAGCTTTCTTT

length: 15
D: TRBD1
J: TRBJ2-7
V: TRBV27
size: -
CDR3: CASSSPGQGIYEQYF
DNA: TGTGCCAGCAGTTCCCCGGGACAGGGAATCTACGAGCAGTACTTC

length: 14
D: TRBD1
J: TRBJ2-7
V: TRBV5-4
size: -
CDR3: CASNKADRGYEQYF
DNA: TGTGCCAGCAACAAGGCCGACAGGGGGTACGAGCAGTACTTC

length: 14
D: TRBD2
J: TRBJ2-7
V: TRBV19
size: few
CDR3: CASSIRGLAVEQYF
DNA: TGTGCCAGTAGTATCAGAGGGCTAGCGGTCGAGCAGTACTTC

length: 15
D: -
J: TRBJ1-5
V: TRBV19
size: -
CDR3: CASSPRGGRGQPQHF
DNA: TGTGCCAGTAGTCCACGTGGGGGTCGGGGTCAGCCCCAGCATTTT

length: 15
D: TRBD2
J: TRBJ2-1
V: TRBV29-1
size: -
CDR3: CSVELREGPYNEQFF
DNA: TGCAGCGTTGAATTGCGGGAGGGCCCTTACAATGAGCAGTTCTTC

length: 16
D: -
J: TRBJ1-3
V: TRBV5-8
size: -
CDR3: CASSFWAAGSGNTIYF
DNA: TGTGCCAGCAGCTTTTGGGCCGCTGGCTCTGGAAACACCATATATTTT

length: 13
D: -
J: TRBJ2-2
V: TRBV11-2
size: -
CDR3: CASRPIETGELFF
DNA: TGTGCCAGCAGACCAATAGAGACCGGGGAGCTGTTTTTT

length: 18
D: TRBD1
J: TRBJ1-1
V: TRBV5-1
size: -
CDR3: CASSNPDRGFGMNTEAFF
DNA: TGCGCCAGCAGCAACCCGGACAGGGGGTTTGGAATGAACACTGAAGCTTTCTTT

length: 16
D: -
J: TRBJ2-7
V: TRBV25-1
size: -
CDR3: CASSEVGARVGYEQYF
DNA: TGTGCCAGCAGTGAGGTGGGGGCGCGAGTAGGCTACGAGCAGTACTTC

length: 13
D: -
J: TRBJ2-3
V: TRBV28
size: -
CDR3: CASSLYGADTQYF
DNA: TGTGCCAGCAGCCTATACGGTGCAGATACGCAGTATTTT

length: 15
D: -
J: TRBJ2-2
V: TRBV6-5
size: -
CDR3: CASSYRREGAGELFF
DNA: TGTGCCAGCAGTTACCGCCGCGAAGGGGCCGGGGAGCTGTTTTTT

length: 14
D: -
J: TRBJ2-7
V: TRBV10-3
size: -
CDR3: CAISSLLEGYEQYF
DNA: TGTGCCATCAGTTCGCTTCTAGAAGGCTACGAGCAGTACTTC

length: 18
D: TRBD2
J: TRBJ2-4
V: TRBV4-1
size: -
CDR3: CASSHPFSGSVAKNIQYF
DNA: TGCGCCAGCAGCCACCCCTTTAGCGGGTCGGTAGCCAAAAACATTCAGTACTTC

length: 16
D: -
J: TRBJ2-2
V: TRBV15
size: once
CDR3: CATSRAGGPRGGELFF
DNA: TGTGCCACCAGCAGAGCTGGAGGGCCCAGGGGCGGGGAGCTGTTTTTT

length: 13
D: -
J: TRBJ2-5
V: TRBV7-9
size: few
CDR3: CASTSTGQETQYF
DNA: TGTGCCAGCACCTCGACAGGTCAAGAGACCCAGTACTTC

length: 17
D: TRBD2
J: TRBJ2-7
V: TRBV19
size: -
CDR3: CASSTRLAGGRSYEQYF
DNA: TGTGCCAGTAGTACCCGACTAGCGGGAGGCAGGTCCTACGAGCAGTACTTC

length: 14
D: -
J: TRBJ2-7
V: TRBV29-1
size: -
CDR3: CSVEVPGAPLEQYF
DNA: TGCAGCGTTGAAGTCCCGGGGGCCCCACTCGAGCAGTACTTC

length: 18
D: TRBD2
J: TRBJ2-3
V: TRBV9
size: -
CDR3: CASSAFRGSGRSGDTQYF
DNA: TGTGCCAGCAGCGCCTTCCGCGGTAGCGGGAGGTCGGGGGATACGCAGTATTTT

length: 16
D: -
J: TRBJ2-7
V: TRBV5-4
size: -
CDR3: CASSGGQGPSIYEQYF
DNA: TGTGCCAGCAGCGGGGGCCAGGGGCCGTCCATCTACGAGCAGTACTTC

length: 15
D: -
J: TRBJ2-7
V: TRBV6-5
size: -
CDR3: CASSHTLATSYEQYF
DNA: TGTGCCAGCAGCCATACTCTAGCGACTTCCTACGAGCAGTACTTC

length: 14
D: TRBD1
J: TRBJ2-7
V: TRBV27
size: once
CDR3: CASGKQGSSYEQYF
DNA: TGTGCCAGCGGAAAACAGGGGTCGTCCTACGAGCAGTACTTC

length: 16
D: TRBD2
J: TRBJ2-7
V: TRBV4-1
size: -
CDR3: CASSHGLAGQSYEQYF
DNA: TGCGCCAGCAGCCATGGACTAGCGGGACAGTCCTACGAGCAGTACTTC

length: 13
D: TRBD1
J: TRBJ1-1
V: TRBV29-1
size: -
CDR3: CSGEDRVRGEAFF
DNA: TGCAGCGGAGAAGACAGGGTGAGGGGTGAAGCTTTCTTT

length: 15
D: TRBD1
J: TRBJ2-1
V: TRBV5-1
size: -
CDR3: CASSLLWDRASEQFF
DNA: TGCGCCAGCAGCTTGTTGTGGGACAGGGCAAGTGAGCAGTTCTTC

length: 15
D: -
J: TRBJ2-1
V: TRBV7-9
size: -
CDR3: CASSRTNGPYNEQFF
DNA: TGTGCCAGCAGTCGAACCAATGGGCCCTACAATGAGCAGTTCTTC

length: 12
D: TRBD1
J: TRBJ2-1
V: TRBV10-3
size: -
CDR3: CAIRGQGDEQFF
DNA: TGTGCCATCAGAGGACAGGGGGATGAGCAGTTCTTC

length: 16
D: TRBD2
J: TRBJ2-3
V: TRBV29-1
size: -
CDR3: CSVVGIAGGPEDTQYF
DNA: TGCAGCGTTGTAGGGATAGCGGGAGGGCCCGAGGATACGCAGTATTTT

length: 14
D: -
J: TRBJ2-3
V: TRBV6-6
size: -
CDR3: CASSSGGIRDTQYF
DNA: TGTGCCAGCAGTTCAGGCGGGATAAGAGATACGCAGTATTTT

length: 14
D: -
J: TRBJ2-3
V: TRBV5-1
size: -
CDR3: CASSLAFHTDTQYF
DNA: TGCGCCAGCAGCTTGGCGTTTCACACAGATACGCAGTATTTT

length: 14
D: TRBD1
J: TRBJ2-7
V: TRBV5-1
size: few
CDR3: CASSLVDRGYEQYF
DNA: TGCGCCAGCAGCTTGGTGGACAGGGGCTACGAGCAGTACTTC

length: 14
D: -
J: TRBJ1-1
V: TRBV7-9
size: -
CDR3: CASSLVGPRTEAFF
DNA: TGTGCCAGCAGCTTGGTGGGCCCGAGAACTGAAGCTTTCTTT

length: 12
D: -
J: TRBJ2-7
V: TRBV11-3
size: -
CDR3: CASSPGGGEQYF
DNA: TGTGCCAGCAGCCCCGGGGGAGGCGAGCAGTACTTC

length: 16
D: TRBD2
J: TRBJ2-1
V: TRBV5-1
size: -
CDR3: CASSLDKRLAGNEQFF
DNA: TGCGCCAGCAGCTTGGACAAACGACTAGCCGGGAATGAGCAGTTCTTC

length: 17
D: -
J: TRBJ2-5
V: TRBV19
size: once
CDR3: CASSINQGPRVRETQYF
DNA: TGTGCCAGTAGTATAAATCAGGGGCCGAGAGTAAGGGAGACCCAGTACTTC

length: 16
D: -
J: TRBJ2-2
V: TRBV5-5
size: -
CDR3: CASSPHGGRNTGELFF
DNA: TGTGCCAGCAGCCCCCATGGGGGGAGAAACACCGGGGAGCTGTTTTTT

length: 17
D: -
J: TRBJ1-5
V: TRBV2
size: -
CDR3: CASVLGGLGNSNQPQHF
DNA: TGTGCCAGCGTCCTGGGGGGTCTAGGAAATAGCAATCAGCCCCAGCATTTT

length: 13
D: TRBD1
J: TRBJ2-1
V: TRBV10-3
size: -
CDR3: CAISKDRENEQFF
DNA: TGTGCCATCAGTAAGGACAGGGAAAATGAGCAGTTCTTC

length: 14
D: -
J: TRBJ2-3
V: TRBV5-1
size: -
CDR3: CASSLAGRPDTQYF
DNA: TGCGCCAGCAGCTTGGCTGGACGACCAGATACGCAGTATTTT

length: 14
D: -
J: TRBJ2-7
V: TRBV30
size: once
CDR3: CAWRAGTNSYEQYF
DNA: TGTGCCTGGAGAGCCGGGACAAATTCCTACGAGCAGTACTTC